This T cell receptor beta chain stems from a study of blood T cell repertoires in COVID-19. The overall study: Sites across the United States, Italy and Spain contributed samples from acute and convalescent COVID-19. T cells, B-cell-depleted T cells, or PBMCs provided the cDNA or gDNA that served as material.

This CDR3 is 16 amino acids long. Assay used: immunoSEQ multiplex PCR; TCRdb lists only in-frame clones, some missing. The sample contains over 75,000 clones, about 80% of which appear only once. This clone has a count of ten or more. The specimen sequenced was peripheral blood. The receptor was isolated from a woman aged 70-85 years with acute or convalescent COVID-19. V is TRBV21-1 and J is TRBJ2-7; TRBD1 is the table's D call and was not checked against the DNA. TRBV21-1 represents a pseudogene. CDR3 sequence reads: CASSKGHAGGWHEQYF. In nucleotides, the CDR3 is TGTGCCAGCAGCAAAGGGCATGCAGGGGGATGGCACGAGCAGTACTTC.